The 24 T cell receptor beta chains listed next were all sequenced from one sample in a study of blood T cell repertoires in COVID-19. The assay was immunoSEQ multiplex PCR, and TCRdb's table has in-frame clones only and misses some. The sample comprises fewer than 350,000 clones, under 90% of which are singletons, and around 3.2% rests with the top ten. The specimen sequenced was peripheral blood. The source of these receptors is a woman aged 55-70 years with active or convalescent COVID-19.

This chain uses TRBV7-3 with TRBJ1-2, with D possibly matching TRBD1 (6 bases). V was pared by 2 bases and J by 3 bases, with 7 bases between. CDR1 and CDR2 from the germline V gene are SGHTA and FQGTGA. CDR3 size: 13 residues. The CDR3 loop reads CASSLAGDYGYTF. CDR3 bases: TGTGCCAGCAGCTTAGCAGGGGACTATGGCTACACCTTC.

The chain carries TRBV28 and TRBJ2-1, with D tentatively TRBD2 (6 bases). Germline CDR1 reads MDHEN; CDR2 reads SYDVKM. Trimming shortened V by 6 bases and J by 9 bases, and 21 bases separated the two germline ends. The CDR3 length is 15 residues. The CDR3 nucleotides read TGTGCCAGCAGCCCCACCTGGGGGGAGGTGACTGAGCAGTTCTTC. Translation: CASSPTWGEVTEQFF.

J is TRBJ1-2 and V is TRBV27; 9 nucleotides match TRBD1. J was trimmed by 3 bases and V by 6 bases; bases with no gene match: 8. In germline, CDR1 is MNHEY, CDR2 SMNVEV (reference sequence). The CDR3 loop spans 15 amino acids. CDR3 sequence: CASRDPGQGDYGYTF. The CDR3 coding sequence is TGTGCCAGCAGGGATCCGGGACAGGGAGACTATGGCTACACCTTC.

This chain uses TRBV25-1 with TRBJ1-2, with D tentatively TRBD1 (5 bases). CDR3 length: 15 amino acids. The germline V and J ends were trimmed by 6 bases and 4 bases, with 18 bases remaining between them. Germline loops: CDR1 MGHDK, CDR2 SYGVNS. The CDR3 region is CASSPGLGEGYGYTF. The DNA for the CDR3 is TGTGCCAGCAGCCCAGGTTTGGGGGAGGGCTATGGCTACACCTTC.

The CDR3 protein is CASIVGQGEGYYGYTF. CDR3 bases: TGTGCCAGCATCGTGGGACAGGGTGAGGGGTACTATGGCTACACCTTC. This chain uses TRBV28 with TRBJ1-2, with 9 nucleotides matching TRBD1. J lost 3 bases, V lost 7 bases, and 12 bases had no gene match. CDR1 is MDHEN, CDR2 SYDVKM, per germline. The length of the CDR3 is 16 residues.

The chain carries TRBV18 and TRBJ1-2, with D unclear. V was pared by 11 bases and J by 1 base, with 8 bases between. Germline V CDR1 and CDR2: KGHSH, LQKENI. The CDR3 has 11 residues. The CDR3 here is CADRGNYGYTF. In nucleotides, the CDR3 is TGTGCCGATCGGGGTAACTATGGCTACACCTTC.

Remarks on this clone: The same CDR3 arises from other DNA sequences in this sample as well. The chain recombines TRBV5-6 with TRBJ2-2, with D possibly being TRBD2 (5 bases). The CDR3 is made up of 13 amino acids. Trimming took 0 bases from V and 6 from J, leaving 6 bases between them. From germline, CDR1 is SGHDT and CDR2 YYEEEE. This chain's CDR3 is CASSLGGAGELFF. The CDR3 bases are TGTGCCAGCAGCTTGGGGGGAGCCGGGGAGCTGTTTTTT.

The chain carries TRBV7-9 and TRBJ1-2; 7 bases align to TRBD1. The ends lost 6 bases at V and 4 bases at J; junction bases unmatched: 5. Germline CDR1 is SEHNR and CDR2 is FQNEAQ (reference sequence). The CDR3 totals 13 residues. In DNA, the CDR3 is TGTGCCAGCAGTCGGGACAGCTCCTATGGCTACACCTTC. Translating gives CASSRDSSYGYTF. Supplemented by reference TRBV7-9 and TRBJ1-2, the full variable domain reads DTGVSQNPRHKITKRGQNVTFRCDPISEHNRLYWYRQTLGQGPEFLTYFQNEAQLEKSRLLSDRFSAERPKGSFSTLEIQRTEQGDSAMYLCASSRDSSYGYTFGSGTRLTVV.

This chain connects TRBV7-2 to TRBJ1-4, with D unclear. The CDR3 loop spans 15 amino acids. V shed 1 base and J shed 1 base, with 7 bases lying between them. Germline CDR1 and CDR2: SGHTA and FQGNSA. The CDR3 DNA follows: TGTGCCAGCAGCTTAGGTGGGCGAACTAATGAAAAACTGTTTTTT. Encoded protein: CASSLGGRTNEKLFF.

Only a few counts were recorded for this clone. The chain uses TRBV9 and TRBJ1-5, with a tentative D call TRBD1 (5 bases). V was pared by 0 bases and J by 5 bases, with 12 bases between. The V gene's germline CDR1 is SGDLS and CDR2 YYNGEE. The CDR3 extends over 15 amino acids. CDR3 bases: TGTGCCAGCAGCGTAGGCCAGGGTTCTTATCAGCCCCAGCATTTT. It is translated as CASSVGQGSYQPQHF.

This clone has a single count. V gene TRBV6-2 or TRBV6-3 combines with J gene TRBJ2-5; 7 bases align to TRBD1. The V and J ends lost 3 bases and 5 bases, in that order; junction bases with no gene match: 9. Germline lookup yields CDR1 MNHEY and CDR2 SVGEGT. The CDR3 loop spans 15 amino acids. In DNA, the CDR3 is TGTGCCAGCAGTTATGGCGTAGGGGGCCAGGAGACCCAGTACTTC. Translating gives CASSYGVGGQETQYF.

The chain carries TRBV19 and TRBJ2-5, with TRBD2 matching over 13 bases. Trimming at V came to 6 bases and at J to 1 base, leaving 2 bases not matched to a gene. The germline V gene encodes CDR1 LNHDA and CDR2 SQIVND (reference sequence). The CDR3 sequence is 15 residues long. CDR3 protein: CASRLAGGIQETQYF. As DNA, the CDR3 is TGTGCCAGTAGACTAGCGGGGGGGATCCAAGAGACCCAGTACTTC.

Remarks on this clone: The identical CDR3 is also encoded by other nucleotide sequences in the sample. The rearrangement uses TRBV12-3 or TRBV12-4 and TRBJ2-7; D unclear. The CDR3 loop spans 12 amino acids. V was cut by 6 bases and J by 0 bases, with 6 bases left in between. The CDR3 nucleotides are TGTGCCAGCAGCCCGAGCTCCTACGAGCAGTACTTC. This gives the protein CASSPSSYEQYF.

The chain carries TRBV27 and TRBJ1-5, with 8 bases that match TRBD1. The CDR3 spans 19 residues. J lost 0 bases, V lost 1 base, and 11 bases had no gene match. Per germline, CDR1 MNHEY and CDR2 SMNVEV (reference sequence). The CDR3 bases are TGTGCCAGCAGTTTATTTTTTCGGACAGGGCCGTATAGCAATCAGCCCCAGCATTTT. Translation: CASSLFFRTGPYSNQPQHF.

CDR3 loop: CASNSLDRGDQETQYF. CDR3 sequence (DNA): TGTGCCAGCAACTCCTTGGACAGGGGTGACCAAGAGACCCAGTACTTC. The chain employs TRBV25-1 and TRBJ2-5; the match to TRBD1 covers 9 bases. The J segment lost 0 bases and the V segment lost 7 bases, leaving 9 bases of the junction unmatched. Germline CDR1 MGHDK, CDR2 SYGVNS. This CDR3 spans 16 amino acids.

The chain joins TRBV29-1 to TRBJ1-1; 10 bases match TRBD1. V trimming: 7 bases; J trimming: 3 bases; junction bases outside the gene matches: 2. Germline CDR1 reads SQVTM; CDR2 reads ANQGSEA. The CDR3 covers 12 residues. In nucleotides, the CDR3 is TGCAGCGCGGGACAGGGGTACACTGAAGCTTTCTTT. Encoded protein: CSAGQGYTEAFF.

This chain connects TRBV7-9 to TRBJ2-2; possible D gene TRBD2, 5 bases. Germline V lookup: CDR1 SEHNR, CDR2 FQNEAQ (reference sequence). CDR3 length equals 16 residues. Between the trimmed V and J ends, which lost 5 bases and 3 bases, there was a span of 16 bases. CDR3 sequence (DNA): TGTGCCAGCAGCATTCGAGGGAGATTGGACACCGGGGAGCTGTTTTTT. Translating it yields CASSIRGRLDTGELFF.

This clone has a handful of counts. V is TRBV11-2 and J is TRBJ2-7; possibly TRBD1 for D (6 bases). The V gene lost 1 base and the J gene lost 1 base, with 17 bases spanning the gap. The CDR3 runs to 17 residues. The germline CDR1 and CDR2 sequences are SGHAT and FQNNGV. CDR3 amino acids: CASSLGGLGVLSYEQYF. The CDR3 bases are TGTGCCAGCAGCTTAGGGGGGCTCGGGGTTCTTTCCTACGAGCAGTACTTC.

The V call is TRBV19, the J call TRBJ1-2, with D unclear. Germline CDR1 LNHDA, CDR2 SQIVND (reference sequence). The V and J ends lost 4 bases and 7 bases respectively, with 13 bases between them. This CDR3 region has 13 residues. CDR3 coding DNA: TGTGCCAGTAGTAACGCCCTAGCGGCTGGCTACACCTTC. Its protein product is CASSNALAAGYTF. The entire variable domain, with the rest obtained from reference TRBV19 and TRBJ1-2, is as follows: DGGITQSPKYLFRKEGQNVTLSCEQNLNHDAMYWYRQDPGQGLRLIYYSQIVNDFQKGDIAEGYSVSREKKESFPLTVTSAQKNPTAFYLCASSNALAAGYTFGSGTRLTVV.

This chain uses TRBV9 with TRBJ2-3; TRBD1 aligns across 8 bases. V lost 3 bases to trimming and J lost 10 bases; unmatched junction nucleotides: 4. CDR3 length: 12 amino acids. CDR1 and CDR2 from the germline V gene are SGDLS and YYNGEE. The CDR3 DNA reads as TGTGCCAGCAGCGAACAGGGGGTTGCGCAGTATTTT. Protein product: CASSEQGVAQYF.

The table lists this clone with a count of one. V is TRBV6-5 and J is TRBJ1-5, with 7 bases matching TRBD1. The CDR3 is 14 residues long. J gave up 7 bases and V 4 bases, and 7 bases lay outside the gene matches. Germline V gene data show CDR1 as MNHEY and CDR2 as SVGAGI. CDR3 sequence (DNA): TGTGCCAGCAGTTTGGCCAGGGGGTCCCAGCCCCAGCATTTT. This encodes CASSLARGSQPQHF.

The CDR3 is CASTREPYTEAFF. The CDR3 DNA reads TGTGCCAGTACCCGCGAGCCGTACACTGAAGCTTTCTTT. The chain carries TRBV19 and TRBJ1-1; D call uncertain. V lost 7 bases, J lost 3 bases, and 12 bases lay in between. The CDR3 consists of 13 residues. The germline CDR1 and CDR2 sequences are LNHDA and SQIVND (reference sequence).

The chain combines TRBV9 with TRBJ1-4, with 7 bases matching TRBD1. V was pared by 2 bases and J by 4 bases, with 5 bases of the junction left unmatched. There are 15 residues in the CDR3. Germline V gives CDR1 SGDLS, CDR2 YYNGEE. The CDR3 nucleotides are TGTGCCAGCAGCGTTCAGGGGGGACTTAATGAAAAACTGTTTTTT. Translated: CASSVQGGLNEKLFF.

J is TRBJ1-5 and V is TRBV20-1; TRBD1 agrees at 7 bases. Germline V gene sequence: CDR1 DFQATT, CDR2 SNEGSKA (reference sequence). This CDR3 comprises 11 residues. The V gene end was trimmed by 3 bases and the J gene end by 9 bases; junction bases not matched to a gene: 2. The CDR3 coding sequence is TGCAGTGCTAGCCGACAGGGGCCCCAGCATTTT. Its translation: CSASRQGPQHF.